This T cell receptor beta chain came from a study of cytotoxic CD8 clonotypes in ibrutinib-treated CLL. Study at large: The group held about 11 relapsed/refractory and roughly 15 treatment-naive patients, with some 17 IGHV unmutated.

Assay: immunoSEQ multiplex PCR; the TCRdb copy retains only in-frame clones and omits some. The sample carries over 120,000 clones, 75% to 85% recorded once. The authors obtained around 1.8 micrograms of genomic DNA from cryopreserved PBMCs for TCR beta libraries. V was clipped by 0 bases and J by 2 bases, with 10 bases between them. The germline gives CDR1 GTSNPN, CDR2 SVGIG (reference sequence). This CDR3 is 14 amino acids long. The V gene is TRBV30, the J gene TRBJ1-2; D gene unclear. Material: PBMCs, obtained after 36 months of ibrutinib treatment. The source of this sequence is a human donor with chronic lymphocytic leukemia. The CDR3 here is CAWSVRGLNYGYTF. The CDR3 nucleotides read TGTGCCTGGAGTGTACGAGGTCTAAACTATGGCTACACCTTC.